The clone carrying this T cell receptor (beta chain) has just a few counts. A J-beta primer mix and a sample-barcoded 5' primer were used in a second PCR of roughly 6 to 11 cycles. TCRdb re-derived calls from the 5' RACE reads in MiXCR, one entry per CDR3 protein. Of fewer than 900,000 distinct CDR3 sequences in the sample, more than 40% were seen once. This entry comes from a study of blood T cells in healthy people across ages. The V end was cut by 1 base, the J end by 5 bases, with 15 bases between. The CDR3 has 14 residues. Per the germline V gene, CDR1 is SQVTM and CDR2 is ANQGSEA. Material: blood. The clonotype originates from a woman aged 60-75 years in good health. The V call is TRBV29-1, the J call TRBJ2-7; D tentatively fits TRBD1 or TRBD2 (5 bases each). The CDR3 reads CSVEGDAGIHEQYF. CDR3 bases: TGCAGCGTTGAAGGGGACGCAGGGATACACGAGCAGTACTTC.